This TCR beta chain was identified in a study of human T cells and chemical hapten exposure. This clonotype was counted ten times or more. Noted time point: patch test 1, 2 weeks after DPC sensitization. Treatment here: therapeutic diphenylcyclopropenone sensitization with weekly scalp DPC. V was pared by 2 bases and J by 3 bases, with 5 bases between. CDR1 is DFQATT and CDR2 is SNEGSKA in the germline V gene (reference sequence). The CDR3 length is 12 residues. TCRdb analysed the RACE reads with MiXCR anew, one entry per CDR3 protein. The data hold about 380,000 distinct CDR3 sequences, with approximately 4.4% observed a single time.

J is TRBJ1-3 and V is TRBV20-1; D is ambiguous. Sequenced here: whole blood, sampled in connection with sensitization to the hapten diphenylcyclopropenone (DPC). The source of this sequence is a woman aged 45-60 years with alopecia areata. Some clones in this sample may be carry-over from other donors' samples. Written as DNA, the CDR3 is TGCAGTGCTAGATTAAGTGGAAACACCATATATTTT. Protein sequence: CSARLSGNTIYF.